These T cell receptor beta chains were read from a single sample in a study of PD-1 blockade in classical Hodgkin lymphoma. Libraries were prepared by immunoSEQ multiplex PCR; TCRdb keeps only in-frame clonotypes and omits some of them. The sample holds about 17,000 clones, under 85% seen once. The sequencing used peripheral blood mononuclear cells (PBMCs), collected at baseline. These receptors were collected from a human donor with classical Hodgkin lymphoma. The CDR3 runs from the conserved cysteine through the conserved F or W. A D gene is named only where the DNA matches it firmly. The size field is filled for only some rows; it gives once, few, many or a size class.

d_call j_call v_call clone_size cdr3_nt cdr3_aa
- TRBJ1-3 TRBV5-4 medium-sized TGTGCCAGCAGCGTGACCCTGGGGGGGGCTGGAAACACCATATATTTT CASSVTLGGAGNTIYF
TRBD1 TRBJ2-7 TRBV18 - TGTGCCAGCTCCCCATTTATACAGGGGGACGAGCAGTACTTC CASSPFIQGDEQYF
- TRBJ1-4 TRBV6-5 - TGTGCCAGCAGACGGGACGGGTCAATGAGAGAAAAACTGTTTTTT CASRRDGSMREKLFF
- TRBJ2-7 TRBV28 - TGTGCCAGCAGCTCCAATAGGGACATGTACTACGAGCAGTACTTC CASSSNRDMYYEQYF
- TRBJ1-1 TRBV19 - TGTGCCAGTAGTATTGTTGCAGGGAACACTGAAGCTTTCTTT CASSIVAGNTEAFF
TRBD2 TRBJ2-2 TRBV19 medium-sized TGTGCCAGTAGTACCCTTAGCGGGCTGAACACCGGGGAGCTGTTTTTT CASSTLSGLNTGELFF
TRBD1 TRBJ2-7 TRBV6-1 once TGTGCCAGCAGTGAACCGGGACAGGGGTTCTACGAGCAGTACTTC CASSEPGQGFYEQYF
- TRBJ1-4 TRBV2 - TGTGCCAGCACTGGTTTATTAACTAATGAAAAACTGTTTTTT CASTGLLTNEKLFF
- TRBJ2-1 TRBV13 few TGTGCCAGCAGCTTAGAACAGGGACGCGATGAGCAGTTCTTC CASSLEQGRDEQFF
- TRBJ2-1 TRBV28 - TGTGCCAGCAACGCGGGACTCCAGGCCTACAATGAGCAGTTCTTC CASNAGLQAYNEQFF
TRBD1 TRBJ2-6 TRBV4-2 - TGTGCCAGCAGCCAAGAGGCCCTAGGGACAGGGGGCTCTGGGGCCAACGTCCTGACTTTC CASSQEALGTGGSGANVLTF
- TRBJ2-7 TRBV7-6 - TGTGCCAGCAGCTTGATACCCGAATCCTACGAGCAGTACTTC CASSLIPESYEQYF
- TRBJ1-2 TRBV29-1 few TGCAGCGCCGCAGGCGGGACGGCTGAATATGGCTACACCTTC CSAAGGTAEYGYTF
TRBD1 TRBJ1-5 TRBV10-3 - TGTGCCATCAGTCGACAGGGGGGTGGTCAGCCCCAGCATTTT CAISRQGGGQPQHF
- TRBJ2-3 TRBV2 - TGTGCCAGCAGTGACGTGGGGATGAGCACAGATACGCAGTATTTT CASSDVGMSTDTQYF
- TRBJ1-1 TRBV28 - TGTGCCAGCAGTTTGTCCGCCGGACCCGCTTTCTTT CASSLSAGPAFF
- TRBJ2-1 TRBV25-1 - TGTGCCAGCAGCCCTAGTAAAACGGGGGACTACAATGAGCAGTTCTTC CASSPSKTGDYNEQFF
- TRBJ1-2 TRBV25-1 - TGTGCCAGCAGTGGAATCCGGGACAAGCTTAACTATGGCTACACCTTC CASSGIRDKLNYGYTF
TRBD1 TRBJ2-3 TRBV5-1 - TGCGCCAGCAGCTTGGTGGGGACAGGGAGAAATACGCAGTATTTT CASSLVGTGRNTQYF
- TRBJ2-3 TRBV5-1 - TGCGCCAGCAGCCAGGAAGGGTGGCGGGGGCCGACTAGCACAGATACGCAGTATTTT CASSQEGWRGPTSTDTQYF
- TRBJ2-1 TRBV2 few TGTGCCAGCAGTGAGCAACGGGGGTTTTATGAGCAGTTCTTC CASSEQRGFYEQFF
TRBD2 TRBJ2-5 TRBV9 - TGTGCCAGCAGCGGAGGACTAGCGGGCTTTACTCAAGAGACCCAGTACTTC CASSGGLAGFTQETQYF
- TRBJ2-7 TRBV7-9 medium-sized TGTGCCAGCAGCGCCGACGGACTCTACCCCTACGAGCAGTACTTC CASSADGLYPYEQYF
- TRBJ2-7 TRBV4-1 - TGCGCCACCGCAGGCGGGCCACTCGGGCCTGGCGAGCAGTACTTC CATAGGPLGPGEQYF
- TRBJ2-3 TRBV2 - TGTGCCAGCAGTGAGGGGGGACTCAGCACAGATACGCAGTATTTT CASSEGGLSTDTQYF
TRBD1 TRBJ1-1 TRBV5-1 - TGCGCCAGCAGCTTGAAGGGAGGGGGCTACACTGAAGCTTTCTTT CASSLKGGGYTEAFF
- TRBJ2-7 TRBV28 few TGTGCCAGCAGTTTACTCCTCGACTACGAGCAGTACTTC CASSLLLDYEQYF
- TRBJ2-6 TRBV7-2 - TGTGCCAGCAGCTCCAGGTGGGGGGCTGGGGCCAACGTCCTGACTTTC CASSSRWGAGANVLTF